This TCR beta chain was obtained from a study of identical twins. Study outcomes and limitations: Low generation-probability sequences were in excess among twin-shared out-of-frame alpha sequences.

One entry per CDR3 protein results from TCRdb running MiXCR on the 5' RACE reads. The profile shows 500,000 to 600,000 distinct CDR3 sequences, roughly a fifth of them singletons. This clonotype was seen a few times. As yet, its antigen is unknown. These data were also reused for a study on T cells expressing NK-cell markers. That investigation notes: In several experiments, sorting was restricted to alpha-beta TCR T cells by an anti-gamma-delta TCR antibody. Specificity for HCMV among expanded NKG2C+ T cell clones was not established.

This clonotype was sampled from a young woman in good health. Sequencing was performed on CD4+ T cells sorted from blood.

The CDR3 DNA sequence: TGTGCCAGCAGTCCATTCACTAGCGCGGATACGCAGTATTTT. This codes for CASSPFTSADTQYF. This chain links TRBV7-3 with TRBJ2-3; 7 nucleotides agree with TRBD2. The CDR3 has 14 amino acids. With 6 bases clipped from V and 6 bases from J, the junction kept 9 bases outside the gene matches. Germline CDR1 is SGHTA and CDR2 is FQGTGA.